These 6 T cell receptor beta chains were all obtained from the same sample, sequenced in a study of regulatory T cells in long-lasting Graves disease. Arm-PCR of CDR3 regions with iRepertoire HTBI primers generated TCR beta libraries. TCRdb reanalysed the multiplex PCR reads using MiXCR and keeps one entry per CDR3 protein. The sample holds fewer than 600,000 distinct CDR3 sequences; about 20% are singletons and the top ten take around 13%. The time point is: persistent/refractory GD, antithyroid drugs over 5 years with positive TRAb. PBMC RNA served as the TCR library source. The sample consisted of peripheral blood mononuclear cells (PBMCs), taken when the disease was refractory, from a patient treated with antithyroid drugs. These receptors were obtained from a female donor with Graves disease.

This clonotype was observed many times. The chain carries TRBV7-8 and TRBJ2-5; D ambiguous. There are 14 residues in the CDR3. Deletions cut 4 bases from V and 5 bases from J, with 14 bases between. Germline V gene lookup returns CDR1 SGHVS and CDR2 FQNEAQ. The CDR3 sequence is CASSSYFFRETQYF. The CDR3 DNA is TGTGCCAGCAGCTCCTATTTCTTTAGGGAGACCCAGTACTTC.

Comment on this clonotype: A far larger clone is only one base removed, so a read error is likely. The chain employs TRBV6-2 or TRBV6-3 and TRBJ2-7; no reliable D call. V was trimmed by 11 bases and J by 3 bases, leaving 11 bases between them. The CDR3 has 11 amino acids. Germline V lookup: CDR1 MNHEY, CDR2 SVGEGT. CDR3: CAGAQHYEQYF. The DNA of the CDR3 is TGTGCCGGCGCGCAGCACTACGAGCAGTACTTC.

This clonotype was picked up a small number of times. CDR3 sequence reads: CAIQADNYGYTF. DNA for the CDR3: TGTGCCATCCAGGCCGACAACTATGGCTACACCTTC. The chain employs TRBV7-2 and TRBJ1-2; D uncertain. The CDR3 length is 12 residues. CDR1 SGHTA and CDR2 FQGNSA come from the germline V gene. With 10 bases removed from V and 2 bases from J, the gap between germline ends came to 11 bases.

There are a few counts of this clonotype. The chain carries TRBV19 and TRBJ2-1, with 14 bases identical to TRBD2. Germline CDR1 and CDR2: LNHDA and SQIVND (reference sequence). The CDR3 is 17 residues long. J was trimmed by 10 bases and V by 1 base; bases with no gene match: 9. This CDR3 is CASSIGGTSGGLVEQFF. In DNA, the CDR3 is TGTGCCAGTAGTATAGGAGGGACTAGCGGGGGATTAGTGGAGCAGTTCTTC.

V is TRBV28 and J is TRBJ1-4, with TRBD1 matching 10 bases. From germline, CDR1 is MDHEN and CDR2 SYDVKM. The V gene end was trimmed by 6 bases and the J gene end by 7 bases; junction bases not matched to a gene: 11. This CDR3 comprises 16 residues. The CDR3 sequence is CASRDRGRGSGEKLFF. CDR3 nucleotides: TGTGCCAGCAGAGACAGGGGGCGGGGGTCTGGTGAAAAACTGTTTTTT.

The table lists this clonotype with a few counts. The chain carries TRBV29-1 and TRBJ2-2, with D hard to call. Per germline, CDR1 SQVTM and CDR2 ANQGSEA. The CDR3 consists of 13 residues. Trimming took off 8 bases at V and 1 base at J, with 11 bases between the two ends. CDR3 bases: TGCAGCTCCTTTTTCCAGAACACCGGGGAGCTGTTTTTT. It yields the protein CSSFFQNTGELFF.